This T cell receptor (beta chain) was sequenced for a study of T cells expressing NK-cell markers. About the study: Sorted CD3+CD56-NKG2C+, CD3+CD56+NKG2C+ and CD3+CD56+NKG2C- T cells supplied the TCR beta repertoires.

This CDR3 is 14 amino acids long. Germline V lookup: CDR1 SEHNR, CDR2 FQNEAQ (reference sequence). TCRdb re-called the 5' RACE reads and catalogs CDR3 proteins one per entry, DNA excluded. This sample carries hundreds of thousands of distinct CDR3 sequences, with 5.2% going to the ten biggest clones. The material sequenced was blood T cells: a sorted CD56 or NKG2C T cell subset, CD4+ or CD8+ T cells, or bulk PBMC T cells (not recorded which). The chain recombines TRBV7-9 with TRBJ2-7; TCRdb calls TRBD1, which cannot be checked without DNA. The source is a man aged 18-75 years in good health. The CDR3 spells CASTRVGGLYEQYF.